This paragraph covers one T cell receptor (beta chain) sequence. Researchers ran the PCR with 60 Vbeta and 13 Jbeta primers. Using immunoSEQ multiplex PCR, the repertoire was profiled, and TCRdb retains in-frame clones only, with some absent. The sample has under 120,000 clones, just under 75% seen once. The data originate from a study of cytomegalovirus exposure and HLA in healthy donors. The germline gives CDR1 SGHTA, CDR2 FQGNSA. J was trimmed by 4 bases and V by 3 bases; bases with no gene match: 2. CDR3 length equals 14 residues. V usage is TRBV7-2 and J usage is TRBJ2-7; 11 bases fit TRBD1. The sequencing input was PBMCs. The source is a man aged 45-65 years in good health and CMV-seropositive. CDR3 sequence reads: CASSLGQGGYEQYF. The CDR3 DNA reads as TGTGCCAGCAGCTTGGGACAGGGGGGTTACGAGCAGTACTTC.